This TCR beta chain was identified in a study of cytomegalovirus exposure and HLA in healthy donors. The CDR3 is 16 amino acids. Germline V CDR1 and CDR2: SGHTA, FQGNSA. The V end was cut by 3 bases, the J end by 1 base, with 12 bases between. Amplification used 60 Vbeta primers and 13 Jbeta primers. The table came from immunoSEQ multiplex PCR; TCRdb's copy has only in-frame clones and leaves some out. The sample lists about 60,000 clones, roughly 70% occurring once. This clone was seen more than once but under ten times. Its antigen is not known. Findings and limits, study-wide: For most TCR beta V segments, an earlier analysis put the productive rate at about 90% or about 30% of the time.

V usage is TRBV7-2 and J usage is TRBJ1-4, with D maybe TRBD1 (6 bases). The sequence came from a woman aged 60 to 75 in good health and CMV-seropositive. Sequencing was performed on PBMCs. In DNA form, the CDR3 reads TGTGCCAGCAGCTTTGACGTAGGGGGAACTAATGAAAAACTGTTTTTT. This gives the protein CASSFDVGGTNEKLFF.